Shown below are 31 T cell receptor beta chains from a single sample sequenced in a study of blood T cell repertoires in COVID-19. Repertoires were generated with immunoSEQ multiplex PCR, while TCRdb's copy carries only in-frame clones and drops some. The sample yields 65,000 to 95,000 clones, 70% to 90% seen once. Sequencing was done on a sample of peripheral blood. The source of these receptors is a young man with acute or convalescent COVID-19.

The rearrangement links TRBV7-3 to TRBJ2-2; D ambiguous. In germline, CDR1 is SGHTA, CDR2 FQGTGA. CDR3 length equals 12 residues. V shed 4 bases and J shed 7 bases, with 7 bases lying between them. The CDR3 bases are TGTGCCAGCAGCTATAACGGCGGGGAGCTGTTTTTT. This sequence encodes CASSYNGGELFF.

The count of this clone is one. The chain combines TRBV14 with TRBJ2-7; tentatively, D is TRBD2 (6 bases). V lost 4 bases, J lost 7 bases, and 11 bases lay in between. The CDR3 totals 12 residues. Per the germline V gene, CDR1 is SGHDN and CDR2 is FVKESK. The CDR3 reads CASSRTTGEQYF. CDR3 sequence (DNA): TGTGCCAGCAGCCGGACTACCGGGGAGCAGTACTTC.

This chain joins TRBV4-1 and TRBJ1-1; D unresolved. CDR1 and CDR2 (germline): MGHRA, YSYEKL. The germline V and J ends were trimmed by 1 base and 4 bases, with 10 bases remaining between them. The CDR3 runs 14 residues. The CDR3 reads CASSQAGTGTEAFF. In nucleotides, the CDR3 is TGCGCCAGCAGCCAAGCGGGTACTGGCACTGAAGCTTTCTTT.

This clone was found a few times. The V and J genes are TRBV7-2 and TRBJ2-1, with 7 bases lining up with TRBD2. After removal of 1 base from V and 7 bases from J, the junction contained 4 bases not matched to a gene. Germline V gives CDR1 SGHTA, CDR2 FQGNSA. CDR3 length: 14 residues. This CDR3 is CASSLVGSGNEQFF. CDR3 DNA sequence: TGTGCCAGCAGCTTAGTAGGTAGCGGGAATGAGCAGTTCTTC.

This CDR3 is CASSRINGGSTDTQYF. CDR3 DNA: TGTGCCAGCAGCCGCATCAACGGGGGAAGCACAGATACGCAGTATTTT. This sequence joins TRBV3-1 (or the pseudogene TRBV3-2) and TRBJ2-3; D perhaps matches TRBD2 (6 bases). The V gene's germline CDR1 is LGHDT and CDR2 YNNKEL (reference sequence). The CDR3 length is 16 residues. The germline V and J ends were trimmed by 4 bases and 0 bases, with 14 bases remaining between them.

The chain joins TRBV19 to TRBJ2-7; 7 positions agree with TRBD1. V trimming: 6 bases; J trimming: 0 bases; junction bases outside the gene matches: 5. The CDR3 has 14 residues. Germline CDR1 LNHDA, CDR2 SQIVND (reference sequence). CDR3 in amino acids: CASRPRGSSYEQYF. The DNA for the CDR3 is TGTGCCAGTAGGCCCAGGGGGAGCTCCTACGAGCAGTACTTC.

The chain uses TRBV29-1 and TRBJ1-2; D is unresolved. The CDR3 consists of 12 residues. Germline V gives CDR1 SQVTM, CDR2 ANQGSEA. V shed 7 bases and J shed 3 bases, with 12 bases lying between them. The CDR3 nucleotides are TGCAGCGCCGGACTGACGGACTATGGCTACACCTTC. It codes for CSAGLTDYGYTF.

The J gene is TRBJ1-2, the V gene TRBV15, with D perhaps matching TRBD1 (6 bases). The V gene lost 0 bases and the J gene lost 3 bases, with 17 bases spanning the gap. CDR3 size: 17 residues. The V gene's germline CDR1 is LNHNV and CDR2 YYDKDF (reference sequence). The CDR3 region is CATSREVDSGVDYGYTF. The CDR3 region has the DNA TGTGCCACCAGCAGAGAAGTTGATTCAGGGGTCGACTATGGCTACACCTTC.

This chain links TRBV6-6 with TRBJ2-4, with 9 positions matching TRBD2. CDR1 and CDR2 from the germline V gene are MNHNY and SVGAGI (reference sequence). The CDR3 runs to 13 residues. Losses at the gene ends were 8 bases for V and 5 bases for J; bases not matched to a gene: 4. CDR3 DNA: TGTGCCAGCGGGGCGGGAGGGGAAAACATTCAGTACTTC. Amino acid sequence: CASGAGGENIQYF.

This clone was seen a few times. V gene TRBV15 combines with J gene TRBJ2-1, with 11 bases aligning to TRBD2. The CDR3 is made up of 15 amino acids. The germline V gene encodes CDR1 LNHNV and CDR2 YYDKDF (reference sequence). V lost 5 bases to trimming and J lost 8 bases; unmatched junction nucleotides: 8. Written as DNA, the CDR3 is TGTGCCACCAGCCAAAATAAACTAGCGGGAGATGAGCAGTTCTTC. It is translated as CATSQNKLAGDEQFF.

The V call is TRBV28, the J call TRBJ1-1; D remains unclear. This CDR3 has 15 residues. V shed 2 bases and J shed 2 bases, with 12 bases lying between them. In germline, CDR1 is MDHEN, CDR2 SYDVKM. The CDR3 DNA is TGTGCCAGCAGTTTAAGTCTGGGAGAAAACACTGAAGCTTTCTTT. It specifies CASSLSLGENTEAFF.

The J gene is TRBJ2-1, the V gene TRBV6-5; 9 bases line up with TRBD1. Losses at the gene ends were 6 bases for V and 8 bases for J; bases not matched to a gene: 8. Germline CDR1 is MNHEY and CDR2 is SVGAGI. The CDR3 has 14 residues. The CDR3 DNA is TGTGCCAGCAGCCAAGCACAGGGGGCTTATGAGCAGTTCTTC. Translating gives CASSQAQGAYEQFF.

The gene calls are TRBV6-5 and TRBJ1-1; TRBD1 matches 7 bases. This CDR3 is 13 amino acids long. The junction had 6 bases not matched to a gene; V was cut back by 11 bases and J by 0 bases. The V gene's germline CDR1 is MNHEY and CDR2 SVGAGI. The CDR3 sequence: CAVPTGMNTEAFF. CDR3 bases: TGTGCCGTCCCGACAGGGATGAACACTGAAGCTTTCTTT.

The V call is TRBV10-3, the J call TRBJ1-2, with 9 bases lining up with TRBD1. The CDR3 covers 14 residues. Germline V gene data show CDR1 as ENHRY and CDR2 as SYGVKD. With 1 base clipped from V and 8 bases from J, the junction kept 5 bases outside the gene matches. Written as DNA, the CDR3 is TGTGCCATCAGTGAGTGGACAGGGGAGGGCGGCTACACCTTC. Protein sequence: CAISEWTGEGGYTF.

The chain is built from TRBV28 and TRBJ1-6; D gene ambiguous. The CDR3 covers 12 residues. Trimming took 6 bases from V and 11 from J, leaving 11 bases between them. CDR1 and CDR2 from the germline V gene are MDHEN and SYDVKM. The chain's CDR3 is CASRTEGTPLHF. Written as DNA, the CDR3 is TGTGCCAGCAGGACCGAGGGAACACCCCTCCACTTT.

This chain links TRBV27 with TRBJ1-2; D is possibly TRBD1 (5 bases). The CDR3 has 14 residues. In germline, CDR1 is MNHEY, CDR2 SMNVEV (reference sequence). V lost 5 bases to trimming and J lost 2 bases, with 12 bases between them. CDR3 sequence: CASSAHRQNYGYTF. Written as DNA, the CDR3 is TGTGCCAGCAGTGCACACCGACAGAACTATGGCTACACCTTC.

V and J are TRBV12-2 and TRBJ2-4; TRBD2 is the table's D call and was not checked against the DNA. TRBV12-2 is a pseudogene. This CDR3 is built from 16 residues. CDR3 nucleotide sequence: TGTGCAAGTCGCTTAGCGCGGCGGGAGGGCTGGGACATTCAGTACTTC. Translation: CASRLARREGWDIQYF.

This clone appeared a single time. This rearrangement joins TRBV11-2 to TRBJ1-2; D not resolved. Germline CDR1 SGHAT, CDR2 FQNNGV. The V end was cut by 0 bases, the J end by 1 base, with 3 bases between. The CDR3 is 13 amino acids. CDR3 coding DNA: TGTGCCAGCAGCTTAGACCGTAACTATGGCTACACCTTC. Amino acid sequence: CASSLDRNYGYTF.

This clone turned up a few times. For the CDR3, the DNA is TGTGCCAGCAGCTTGAGCACAGGTTCCTCCTACGAGCAGTACTTC. Translated: CASSLSTGSSYEQYF. The chain couples TRBV7-3 to TRBJ2-7; D is possibly TRBD1 (5 bases). The CDR3 extends over 15 amino acids. Germline V gives CDR1 SGHTA, CDR2 FQGTGA. V dropped 3 bases and J dropped 0 bases, with 12 bases sitting between them.

This clone was picked up one time. The V call is TRBV5-1, the J call TRBJ1-3; D gene ambiguous. Germline CDR1 reads SGHRS; CDR2 reads YFSETQ. The CDR3 runs to 14 residues. V shed 0 bases and J shed 2 bases, with 6 bases lying between them. CDR3 residues: CASSLGQTGNTIYF. CDR3 sequence (DNA): TGCGCCAGCAGCTTGGGGCAGACTGGAAACACCATATATTTT.

This chain uses TRBV20-1 with TRBJ2-7; tentative D call: TRBD2 (6 bases). Trimming shortened V by 5 bases and J by 7 bases, and 12 bases separated the two germline ends. The CDR3 runs 11 residues. CDR1 DFQATT and CDR2 SNEGSKA come from the germline V gene (reference sequence). CDR3 residues: CSALIRGEQYF. The CDR3 nucleotides are TGCAGTGCTTTAATTCGGGGGGAGCAGTACTTC.

The V and J genes are TRBV7-9 and TRBJ1-4; D call uncertain. The CDR3 is 14 residues long. V lost 2 bases and J lost 3, with 7 bases in between. Germline CDR1 is SEHNR and CDR2 is FQNEAQ (reference sequence). CDR3 region: CASSLPGSNEKLFF. DNA of the CDR3: TGTGCCAGCAGCTTACCCGGGTCTAATGAAAAACTGTTTTTT.

The chain combines TRBV6-4 with TRBJ2-3; 9 bases are shared with TRBD2. CDR3 length: 16 amino acids. The V gene's germline CDR1 is MRHNA and CDR2 SNTAGT. Trimming at V came to 2 bases and at J to 2 bases, leaving 5 bases not matched to a gene. The CDR3 here is CASSDQGGRATDTQYF. As DNA, the CDR3 is TGTGCCAGCAGTGACCAGGGCGGGAGGGCCACAGATACGCAGTATTTT.

V and J are TRBV7-8 and TRBJ2-1, with D unclear. Trimming took off 1 base at V and 4 bases at J, with 14 bases between the two ends. Germline CDR1 reads SGHVS; CDR2 reads FQNEAQ. The CDR3 runs to 16 residues. The CDR3 region has the DNA TGTGCCAGCAGCTTAGTTGGAATGACGACTTACAATGAGCAGTTCTTC. Amino acids: CASSLVGMTTYNEQFF.

As DNA, the CDR3 is TGTGCCAGCAGCTTAAGTCGGCGGAACCAAGAGACCCAGTACTTC. Amino acid sequence: CASSLSRRNQETQYF. This sequence joins TRBV7-3 and TRBJ2-5; D ambiguous. In germline, CDR1 is SGHTA, CDR2 FQGTGA. The CDR3 is 15 residues long. Between the trimmed V and J ends, which lost 1 base and 0 bases, there was a span of 9 bases. The full variable domain, in which reference TRBV7-3 and TRBJ2-5 provide the parts outside the CDR3, is GAGVSQTPSNKVTEKGKYVELRCDPISGHTALYWYRQSLGQGPEFLIYFQGTGAADDSGLPNDRFFAVRPEGSVSTLKIQRTERGDSAVYLCASSLSRRNQETQYFGPGTRLLVL.

The chain is built from TRBV15 and TRBJ2-2, with TRBD1 as a possible D gene (5 bases). The V gene lost 3 bases and the J gene lost 3 bases, with 14 bases spanning the gap. The CDR3 is 16 amino acids. CDR1 and CDR2 (germline): LNHNV, YYDKDF (reference sequence). The CDR3 DNA is TGTGCCACCAGCAGGATAGGACACGCAGACACCGGGGAGCTGTTTTTT. Amino acid sequence: CATSRIGHADTGELFF.

The chain employs TRBV10-1 and TRBJ1-2; weak D call: TRBD1 (6 bases). Deletions cut 5 bases from V and 9 bases from J, with 31 bases between. The CDR3 loop spans 18 amino acids. Germline lookup yields CDR1 WNHNN and CDR2 SYGVQD (reference sequence). The chain's CDR3 is CASSSLRDRDTPRRSYTF. In DNA form, the CDR3 reads TGCGCCAGCAGTTCGTTACGAGACCGGGACACCCCACGCAGGAGCTACACCTTC.

By its share, this clone is medium-sized. This sample includes further DNA sequences coding for the same CDR3. The chain recombines TRBV7-9 with TRBJ2-5; possibly TRBD2 for D (6 bases). With 5 bases removed from V and 7 bases from J, the gap between germline ends came to 8 bases. CDR1 is SEHNR and CDR2 is FQNEAQ in the germline V gene (reference sequence). The CDR3 has 11 residues. Written as DNA, the CDR3 is TGTGCCAGCAGCCTGGGGGGGACCCAGTACTTC. Translation gives CASSLGGTQYF.

The genes are TRBV5-6 and TRBJ1-5; D possibly corresponds to TRBD1 (5 bases). Germline assignment: CDR1 SGHDT and CDR2 YYEEEE. Trimming left V 0 bases short and J 6 bases short, with 16 bases between. The CDR3 is 16 amino acids. CDR3 amino acids: CASSLGGTEASQPQHF. CDR3 sequence (DNA): TGTGCCAGCAGCTTGGGCGGGACCGAGGCGAGTCAGCCCCAGCATTTT.

The gene calls are TRBV9 and TRBJ1-4; 7 bases align to TRBD1. The CDR3 extends over 15 amino acids. Per germline, CDR1 SGDLS and CDR2 YYNGEE. The V segment lost 0 bases and the J segment 8 bases; nucleotides outside the gene matches: 7. For the CDR3, the DNA is TGTGCCAGCAGCGTAGCAGGGGGGCTTGAGGAAAAACTGTTTTTT. Its translation: CASSVAGGLEEKLFF.

V is TRBV30 and J is TRBJ2-7, with D possibly matching TRBD1 (6 bases). CDR3 length: 12 residues. Germline CDR1 and CDR2: GTSNPN and SVGIG (reference sequence). The V end lost 3 bases, the J end lost 2 bases, and 8 bases lay between the germline ends. This CDR3 reads CAWRRDTYEQYF. In DNA, the CDR3 is TGTGCCTGGAGAAGGGACACCTACGAGCAGTACTTC.